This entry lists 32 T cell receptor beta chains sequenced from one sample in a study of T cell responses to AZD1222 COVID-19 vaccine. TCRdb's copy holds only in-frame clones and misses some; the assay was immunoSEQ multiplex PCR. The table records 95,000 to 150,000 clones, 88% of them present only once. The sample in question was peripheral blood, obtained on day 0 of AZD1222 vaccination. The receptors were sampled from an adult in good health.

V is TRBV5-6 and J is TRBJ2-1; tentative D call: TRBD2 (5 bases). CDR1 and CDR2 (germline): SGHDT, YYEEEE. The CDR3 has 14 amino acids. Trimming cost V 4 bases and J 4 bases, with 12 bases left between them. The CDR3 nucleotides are TGTGCCAGCAGCGCCCCTAGAGGGTACAATGAGCAGTTCTTC. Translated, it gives CASSAPRGYNEQFF.

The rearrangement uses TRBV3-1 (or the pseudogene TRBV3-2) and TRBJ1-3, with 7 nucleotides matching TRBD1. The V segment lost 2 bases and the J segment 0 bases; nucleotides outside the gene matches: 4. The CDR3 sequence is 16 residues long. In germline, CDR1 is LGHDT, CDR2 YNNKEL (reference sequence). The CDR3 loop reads CASSQRGGSSGNTIYF. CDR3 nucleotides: TGTGCCAGCAGCCAACGAGGGGGCAGCTCTGGAAACACCATATATTTT.

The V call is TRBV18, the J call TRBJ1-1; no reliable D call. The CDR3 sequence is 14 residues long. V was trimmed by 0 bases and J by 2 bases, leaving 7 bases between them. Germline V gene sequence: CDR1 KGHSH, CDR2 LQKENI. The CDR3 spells CASSPPHSNTEAFF. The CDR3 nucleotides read TGTGCCAGCTCACCACCGCACTCTAACACTGAAGCTTTCTTT.

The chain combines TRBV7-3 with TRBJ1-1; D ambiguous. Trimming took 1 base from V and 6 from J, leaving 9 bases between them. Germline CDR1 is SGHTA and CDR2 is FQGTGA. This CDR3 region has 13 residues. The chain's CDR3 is CASSLIGVAEAFF. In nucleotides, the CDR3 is TGTGCCAGCAGCTTAATTGGTGTCGCTGAAGCTTTCTTT.

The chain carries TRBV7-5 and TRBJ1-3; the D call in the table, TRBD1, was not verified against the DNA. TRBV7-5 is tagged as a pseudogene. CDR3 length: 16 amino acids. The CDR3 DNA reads TGTGCCAGAAGCTTAGACAGGGGGAGCTCTGGAAACACCATATATTTT. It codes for CARSLDRGSSGNTIYF.

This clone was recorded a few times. The CDR3 nucleotides read TGTGCCAGCAGCCAAGGGTCCGGGACAAATAACTATGGCTACACCTTC. Translating it yields CASSQGSGTNNYGYTF. J is TRBJ1-2 and V is TRBV4-2; weak D call: TRBD1 (6 bases). The CDR3 length is 16 residues. The germline V gene encodes CDR1 LGHNA and CDR2 YNFKEQ. With 1 base removed from V and 1 base from J, the gap between germline ends came to 13 bases.

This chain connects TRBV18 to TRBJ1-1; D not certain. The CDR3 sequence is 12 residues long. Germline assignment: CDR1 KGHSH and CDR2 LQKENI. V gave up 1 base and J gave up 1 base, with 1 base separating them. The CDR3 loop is CASSPQNTEAFF. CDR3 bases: TGTGCCAGCTCACCACAGAACACTGAAGCTTTCTTT.

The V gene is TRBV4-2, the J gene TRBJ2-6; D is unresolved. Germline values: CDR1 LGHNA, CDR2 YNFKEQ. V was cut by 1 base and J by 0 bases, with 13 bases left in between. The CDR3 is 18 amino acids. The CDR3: CASSQVSGAISGANVLTF. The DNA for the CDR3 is TGTGCCAGCAGCCAAGTCTCAGGTGCAATCTCTGGGGCCAACGTCCTGACTTTC.

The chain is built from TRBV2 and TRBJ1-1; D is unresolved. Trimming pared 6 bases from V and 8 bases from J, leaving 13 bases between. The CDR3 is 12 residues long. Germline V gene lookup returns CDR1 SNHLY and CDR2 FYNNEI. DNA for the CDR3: TGTGCCAGCAGCCCCAGAAATTTCGAAGCTTTCTTT. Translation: CASSPRNFEAFF.

CDR3 sequence: CASSLIGHSSYEQYF. The CDR3 DNA sequence: TGTGCCAGCAGCTTAATAGGCCACTCCTCCTACGAGCAGTACTTC. This chain joins TRBV7-9 and TRBJ2-7; D unclear. CDR3 size: 15 residues. Germline lookup yields CDR1 SEHNR and CDR2 FQNEAQ (reference sequence). The V end was cut by 2 bases, the J end by 0 bases, with 11 bases between. The full variable domain, rest sourced from reference TRBV7-9 and TRBJ2-7, is DTGVSQNPRHKITKRGQNVTFRCDPISEHNRLYWYRQTLGQGPEFLTYFQNEAQLEKSRLLSDRFSAERPKGSFSTLEIQRTEQGDSAMYLCASSLIGHSSYEQYFGPGTRLTVT.

CDR3 coding DNA: TGTGCCAGCAGCCCAGGGACAGGGCGTGGGGGATACGAGCAGTACTTC. The encoded protein is CASSPGTGRGGYEQYF. This sequence joins TRBV3-1 (or the pseudogene TRBV3-2) and TRBJ2-7, with 9 positions matching TRBD1. Trimming at V came to 4 bases and at J to 4 bases, leaving 11 bases not matched to a gene. Germline V gene sequence: CDR1 LGHDT, CDR2 YNNKEL (reference sequence). CDR3 size: 16 residues.

CDR3 sequence (DNA): TGTGCCAGCAGCCGCGCGGTCGGGGGCTCTGGGAATTCACCCCTCCACTTT. Translating gives CASSRAVGGSGNSPLHF. The gene calls are TRBV5-6 and TRBJ1-6, with D maybe TRBD1 (6 bases). The CDR3 is made up of 17 amino acids. CDR1 and CDR2 (germline): SGHDT, YYEEEE. V gave up 4 bases and J gave up 7 bases, with 21 bases separating them. Full variable domain (rest looked up from reference TRBV5-6 and TRBJ1-6): DAGVTQSPTHLIKTRGQQVTLRCSPKSGHDTVSWYQQALGQGPQFIFQYYEEEERQRGNFPDRFSGHQFPNYSSELNVNALLLGDSALYLCASSRAVGGSGNSPLHFGNGTRLTVT.

The CDR3 DNA follows: TGTGCCAGCAGTCCCACGGGACGAAGCAATGAGCAGTTCTTC. This sequence encodes CASSPTGRSNEQFF. The rearrangement links TRBV27 to TRBJ2-1; D possibly matches TRBD1 or TRBD2 (5 bases each). V lost 5 bases to trimming and J lost 6 bases, with 14 bases between them. The CDR3 extends over 14 amino acids. Germline V gene data show CDR1 as MNHEY and CDR2 as SMNVEV (reference sequence).

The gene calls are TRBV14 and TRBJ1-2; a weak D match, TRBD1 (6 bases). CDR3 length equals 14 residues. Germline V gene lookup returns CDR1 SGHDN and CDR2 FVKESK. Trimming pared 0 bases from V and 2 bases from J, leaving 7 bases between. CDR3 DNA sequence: TGTGCCAGCAGCCAAGAAGGGGGAAACTATGGCTACACCTTC. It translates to CASSQEGGNYGYTF.

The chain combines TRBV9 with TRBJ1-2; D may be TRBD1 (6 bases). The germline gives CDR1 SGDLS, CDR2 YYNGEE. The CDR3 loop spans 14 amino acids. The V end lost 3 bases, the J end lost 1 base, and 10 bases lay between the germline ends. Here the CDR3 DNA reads TGTGCCAGCAGCGCACAGGGATATAACTATGGCTACACCTTC. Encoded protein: CASSAQGYNYGYTF. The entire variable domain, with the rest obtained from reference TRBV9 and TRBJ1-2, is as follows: DSGVTQTPKHLITATGQRVTLRCSPRSGDLSVYWYQQSLDQGLQFLIQYYNGEERAKGNILERFSAQQFPDLHSELNLSSLELGDSALYFCASSAQGYNYGYTFGSGTRLTVV.

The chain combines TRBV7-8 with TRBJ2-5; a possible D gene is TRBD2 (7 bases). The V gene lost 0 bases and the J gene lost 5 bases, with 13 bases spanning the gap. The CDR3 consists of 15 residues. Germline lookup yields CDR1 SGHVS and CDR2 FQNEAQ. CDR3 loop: CASSLAGGLGETQYF. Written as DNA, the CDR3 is TGTGCCAGCAGCTTAGCGGGGGGGCTTGGGGAGACCCAGTACTTC.

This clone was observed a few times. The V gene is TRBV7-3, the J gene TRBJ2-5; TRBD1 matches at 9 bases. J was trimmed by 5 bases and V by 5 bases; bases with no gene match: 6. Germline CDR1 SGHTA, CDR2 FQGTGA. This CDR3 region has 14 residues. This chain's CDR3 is CASSQTGGHETQYF. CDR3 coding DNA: TGTGCCAGCAGCCAAACAGGGGGCCATGAGACCCAGTACTTC.

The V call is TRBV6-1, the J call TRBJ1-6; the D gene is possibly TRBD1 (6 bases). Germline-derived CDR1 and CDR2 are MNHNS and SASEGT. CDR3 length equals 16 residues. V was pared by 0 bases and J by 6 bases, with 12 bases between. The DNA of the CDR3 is TGTGCCAGCAGTGAAGCCGAGGGGGTTCCTAATTCACCCCTCCACTTT. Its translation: CASSEAEGVPNSPLHF.

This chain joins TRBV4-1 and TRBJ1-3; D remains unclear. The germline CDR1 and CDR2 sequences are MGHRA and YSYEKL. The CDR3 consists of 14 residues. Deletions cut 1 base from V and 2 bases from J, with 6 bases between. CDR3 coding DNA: TGCGCCAGCAGCCAAGTTACAGCTGGAAACACCATATATTTT. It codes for CASSQVTAGNTIYF.

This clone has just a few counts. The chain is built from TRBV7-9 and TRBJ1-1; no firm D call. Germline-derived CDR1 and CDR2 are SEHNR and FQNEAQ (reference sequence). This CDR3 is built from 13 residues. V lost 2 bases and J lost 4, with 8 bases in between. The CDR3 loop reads CASSLPPITEAFF. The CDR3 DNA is TGTGCCAGCAGCTTACCCCCCATCACTGAAGCTTTCTTT.

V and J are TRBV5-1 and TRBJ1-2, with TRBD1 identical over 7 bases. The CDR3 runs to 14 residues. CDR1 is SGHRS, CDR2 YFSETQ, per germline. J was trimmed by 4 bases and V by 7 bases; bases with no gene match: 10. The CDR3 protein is CASRGQFSVYGYTF. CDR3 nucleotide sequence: TGCGCCAGCCGGGGACAGTTTTCAGTCTATGGCTACACCTTC.

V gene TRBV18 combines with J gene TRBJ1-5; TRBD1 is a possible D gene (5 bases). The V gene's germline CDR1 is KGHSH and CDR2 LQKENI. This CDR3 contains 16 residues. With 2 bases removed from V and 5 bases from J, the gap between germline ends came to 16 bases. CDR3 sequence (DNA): TGTGCCAGCTCACCAAGGGCCGTACAGGCAGATCAGCCCCAGCATTTT. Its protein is CASSPRAVQADQPQHF.

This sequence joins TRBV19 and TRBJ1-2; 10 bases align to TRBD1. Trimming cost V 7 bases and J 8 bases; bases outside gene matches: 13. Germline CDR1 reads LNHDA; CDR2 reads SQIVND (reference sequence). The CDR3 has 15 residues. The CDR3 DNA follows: TGTGCCAGTACCCCGTCCGGGACAGGGGTCAACGGCTACACCTTC. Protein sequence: CASTPSGTGVNGYTF.

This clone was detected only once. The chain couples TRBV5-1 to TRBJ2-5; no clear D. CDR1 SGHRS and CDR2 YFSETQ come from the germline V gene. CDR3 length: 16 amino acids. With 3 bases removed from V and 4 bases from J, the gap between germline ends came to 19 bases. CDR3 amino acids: CASSWSPFTWGETQYF. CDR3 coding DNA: TGCGCCAGCAGCTGGAGTCCATTTACCTGGGGAGAGACCCAGTACTTC.

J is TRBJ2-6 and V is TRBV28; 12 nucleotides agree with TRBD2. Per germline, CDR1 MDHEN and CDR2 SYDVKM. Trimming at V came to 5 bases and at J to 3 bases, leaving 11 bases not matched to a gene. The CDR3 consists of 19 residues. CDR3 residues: CASSRQTSGGVGGANVLTF. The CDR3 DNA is TGTGCCAGCAGTAGACAGACTAGCGGGGGAGTGGGTGGGGCCAACGTCCTGACTTTC.

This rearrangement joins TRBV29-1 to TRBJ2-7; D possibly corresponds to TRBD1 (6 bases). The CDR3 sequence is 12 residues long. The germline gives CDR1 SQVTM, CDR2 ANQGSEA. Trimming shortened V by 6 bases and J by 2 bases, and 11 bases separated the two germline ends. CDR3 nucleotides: TGCAGCGTGAAAACAGGGCCCTACGAGCAGTACTTC. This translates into CSVKTGPYEQYF.

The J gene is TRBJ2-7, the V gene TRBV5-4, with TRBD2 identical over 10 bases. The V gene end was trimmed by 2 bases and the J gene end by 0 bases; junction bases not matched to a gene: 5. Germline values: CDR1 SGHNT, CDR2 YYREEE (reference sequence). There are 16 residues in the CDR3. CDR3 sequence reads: CASSLGLAVSSYEQYF. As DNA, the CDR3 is TGTGCCAGCAGCTTAGGACTAGCGGTGAGCTCCTACGAGCAGTACTTC.

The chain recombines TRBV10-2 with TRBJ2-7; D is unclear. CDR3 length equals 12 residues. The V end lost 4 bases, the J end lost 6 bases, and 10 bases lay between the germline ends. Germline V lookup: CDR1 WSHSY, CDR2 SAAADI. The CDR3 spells CASSASAREQYF. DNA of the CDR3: TGCGCCAGCAGTGCCTCCGCGCGCGAGCAGTACTTC.

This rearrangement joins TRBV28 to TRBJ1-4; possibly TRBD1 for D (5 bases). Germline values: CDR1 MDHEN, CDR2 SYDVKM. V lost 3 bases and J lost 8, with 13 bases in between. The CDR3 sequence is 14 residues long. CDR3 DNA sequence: TGTGCCAGCAGTTTTACGGGGGGTCGGGAAAAACTGTTTTTT. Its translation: CASSFTGGREKLFF.

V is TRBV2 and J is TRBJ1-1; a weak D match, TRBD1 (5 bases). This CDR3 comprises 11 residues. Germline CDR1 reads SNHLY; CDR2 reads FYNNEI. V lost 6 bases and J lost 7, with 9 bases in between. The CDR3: CASREQVEAFF. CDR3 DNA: TGTGCCAGCAGAGAACAGGTTGAAGCTTTCTTT.

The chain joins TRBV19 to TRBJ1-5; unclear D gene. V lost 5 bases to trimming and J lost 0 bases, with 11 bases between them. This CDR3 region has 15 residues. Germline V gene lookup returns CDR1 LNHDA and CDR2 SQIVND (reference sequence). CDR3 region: CASSPGSGSNQPQHF. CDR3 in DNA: TGTGCCAGTAGTCCGGGATCGGGTAGCAATCAGCCCCAGCATTTT. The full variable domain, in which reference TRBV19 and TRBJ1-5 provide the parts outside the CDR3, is DGGITQSPKYLFRKEGQNVTLSCEQNLNHDAMYWYRQDPGQGLRLIYYSQIVNDFQKGDIAEGYSVSREKKESFPLTVTSAQKNPTAFYLCASSPGSGSNQPQHFGDGTRLSIL.

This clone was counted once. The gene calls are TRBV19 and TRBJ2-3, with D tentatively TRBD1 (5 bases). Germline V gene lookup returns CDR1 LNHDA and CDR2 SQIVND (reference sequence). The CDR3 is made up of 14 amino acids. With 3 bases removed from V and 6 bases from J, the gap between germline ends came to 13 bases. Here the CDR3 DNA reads TGTGCCAGTAGTATTCGGCAGGGTGGGGATACGCAGTATTTT. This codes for CASSIRQGGDTQYF.